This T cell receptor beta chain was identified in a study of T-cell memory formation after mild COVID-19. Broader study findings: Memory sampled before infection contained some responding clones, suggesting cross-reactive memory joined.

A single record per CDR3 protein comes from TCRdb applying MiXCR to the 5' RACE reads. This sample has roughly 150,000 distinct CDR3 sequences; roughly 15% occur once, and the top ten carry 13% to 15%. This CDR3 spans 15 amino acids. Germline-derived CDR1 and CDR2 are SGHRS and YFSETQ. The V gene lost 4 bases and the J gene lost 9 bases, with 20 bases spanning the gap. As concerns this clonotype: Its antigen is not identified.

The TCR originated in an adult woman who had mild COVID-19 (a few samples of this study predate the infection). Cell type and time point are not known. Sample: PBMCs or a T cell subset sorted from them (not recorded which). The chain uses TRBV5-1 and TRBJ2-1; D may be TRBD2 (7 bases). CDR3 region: CASSPGQWGGGEQFF. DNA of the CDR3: TGCGCCAGCAGCCCCGGACAGTGGGGGGGTGGTGAGCAGTTCTTC.